Included here is one T cell receptor beta chain sequence, with context. This sample is part of a study of blood T cell repertoires in COVID-19. The length of the CDR3 is 17 residues. V shed 6 bases and J 1 base; nucleotides not matched to a gene: 7. Germline V gene lookup returns CDR1 MGHRA and CDR2 YSYEKL. Enrolment of Seattle patients took place during active infection, and they were followed longitudinally. Produced via immunoSEQ multiplex PCR; TCRdb's table is partial and in-frame only. Here the sample spans about 210,000 clones, around 84% being singletons. The rearrangement joins TRBV4-1 to TRBJ2-2; 11 bases agree with TRBD2. The origin of this receptor is a woman older than 75 with COVID-19, enrolled during active disease. Sample: peripheral blood. CDR3: CASRSGLAGGNTGELFF. Here the CDR3 DNA reads TGCGCCAGCAGAAGCGGGCTAGCGGGGGGGAACACCGGGGAGCTGTTTTTT.